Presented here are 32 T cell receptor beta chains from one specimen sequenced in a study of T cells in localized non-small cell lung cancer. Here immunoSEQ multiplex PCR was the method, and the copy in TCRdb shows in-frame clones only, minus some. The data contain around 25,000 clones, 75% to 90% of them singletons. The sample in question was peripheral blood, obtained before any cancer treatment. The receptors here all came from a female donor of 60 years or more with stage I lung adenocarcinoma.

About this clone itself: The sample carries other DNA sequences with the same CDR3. CDR3 bases: TGTGCCAGCAGCGTAGTGGGTGACGGCACAGATACGCAGTATTTT. This translates into CASSVVGDGTDTQYF. V is TRBV9 and J is TRBJ2-3; D is undetermined. CDR1 is SGDLS and CDR2 is YYNGEE in the germline V gene. The CDR3 is made up of 15 amino acids. Trimming took 0 bases from V and 1 from J, leaving 9 bases between them.

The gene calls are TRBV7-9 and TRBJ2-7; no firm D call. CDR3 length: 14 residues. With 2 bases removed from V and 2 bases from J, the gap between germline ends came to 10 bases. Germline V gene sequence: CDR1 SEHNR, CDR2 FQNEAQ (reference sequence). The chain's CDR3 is CASSLNPVTYEQYF. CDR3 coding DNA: TGTGCCAGCAGCTTAAACCCGGTAACCTACGAGCAGTACTTC.

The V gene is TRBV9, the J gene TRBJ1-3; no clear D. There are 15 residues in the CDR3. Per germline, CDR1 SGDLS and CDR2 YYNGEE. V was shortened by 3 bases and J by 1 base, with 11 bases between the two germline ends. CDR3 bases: TGTGCCAGCAGCGGCGACATTCTATCTGGAAACACCATATATTTT. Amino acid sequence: CASSGDILSGNTIYF.

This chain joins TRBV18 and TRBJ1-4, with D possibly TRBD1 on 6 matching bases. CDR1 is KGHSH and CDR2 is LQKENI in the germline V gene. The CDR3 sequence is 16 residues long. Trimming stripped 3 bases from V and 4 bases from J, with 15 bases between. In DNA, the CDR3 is TGTGCCAGCTCACCTTCCGGGACAACCCTTAATGAAAAACTGTTTTTT. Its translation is CASSPSGTTLNEKLFF. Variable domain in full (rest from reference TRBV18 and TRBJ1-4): NAGVMQNPRHLVRRRGQEARLRCSPMKGHSHVYWYRQLPEEGLKFMVYLQKENIIDESGMPKERFSAEFPKEGPSILRIQQVVRGDSAAYFCASSPSGTTLNEKLFFGSGTQLSVL.

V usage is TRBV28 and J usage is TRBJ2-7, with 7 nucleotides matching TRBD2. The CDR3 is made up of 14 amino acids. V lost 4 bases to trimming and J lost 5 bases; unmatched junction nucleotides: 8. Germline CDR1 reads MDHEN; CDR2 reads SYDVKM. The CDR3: CASSSPGAGDEQYF. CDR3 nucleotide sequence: TGTGCCAGCAGTTCTCCCGGGGCGGGGGACGAGCAGTACTTC.

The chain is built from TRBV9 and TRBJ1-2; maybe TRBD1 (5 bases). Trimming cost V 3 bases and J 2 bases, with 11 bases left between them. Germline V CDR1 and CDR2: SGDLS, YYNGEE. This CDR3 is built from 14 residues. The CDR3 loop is CASSGDQFNYGYTF. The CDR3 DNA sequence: TGTGCCAGCAGCGGGGACCAATTCAACTATGGCTACACCTTC.

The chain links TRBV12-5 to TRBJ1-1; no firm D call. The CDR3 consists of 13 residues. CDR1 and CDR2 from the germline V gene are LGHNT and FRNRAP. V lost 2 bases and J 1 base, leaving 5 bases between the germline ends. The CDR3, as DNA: TGTGCTAGTGGTTTGTCTCCGAACACTGAAGCTTTCTTT. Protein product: CASGLSPNTEAFF. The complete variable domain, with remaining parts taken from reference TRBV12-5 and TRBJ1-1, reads DARVTQTPRHKVTEMGQEVTMRCQPILGHNTVFWYRQTMMQGLELLAYFRNRAPLDDSGMPKDRFSAEMPDATLATLKIQPSEPRDSAVYFCASGLSPNTEAFFGQGTRLTVV.

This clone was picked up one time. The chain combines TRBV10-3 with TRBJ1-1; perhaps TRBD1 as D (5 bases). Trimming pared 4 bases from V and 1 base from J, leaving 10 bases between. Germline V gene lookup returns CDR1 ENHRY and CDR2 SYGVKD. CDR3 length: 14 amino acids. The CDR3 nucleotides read TGTGCCATCAGTGTGGAGGGGACGAACACTGAAGCTTTCTTT. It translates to CAISVEGTNTEAFF.

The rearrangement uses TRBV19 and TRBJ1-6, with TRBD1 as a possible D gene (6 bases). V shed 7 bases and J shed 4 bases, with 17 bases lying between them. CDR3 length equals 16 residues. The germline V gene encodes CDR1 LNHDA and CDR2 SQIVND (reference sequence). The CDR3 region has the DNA TGTGCCAGTACCACAGGAGGGGGAACGTATAATTCACCCCTCCACTTT. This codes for CASTTGGGTYNSPLHF.

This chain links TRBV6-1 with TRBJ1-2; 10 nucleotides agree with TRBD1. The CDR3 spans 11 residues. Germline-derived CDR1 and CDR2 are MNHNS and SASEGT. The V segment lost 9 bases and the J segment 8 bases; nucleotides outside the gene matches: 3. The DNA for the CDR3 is TGTGCCAGGGGGGACAGGGGAGGCTACACCTTC. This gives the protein CARGDRGGYTF.

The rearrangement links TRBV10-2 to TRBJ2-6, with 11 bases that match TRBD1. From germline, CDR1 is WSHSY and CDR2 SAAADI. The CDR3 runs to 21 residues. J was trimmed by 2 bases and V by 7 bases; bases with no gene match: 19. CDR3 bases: TGCGCCAGCACCGGACAGGGGGCCGGGTGGGTCGGGAATCCTGGGGCCAACGTCCTGACTTTC. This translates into CASTGQGAGWVGNPGANVLTF.

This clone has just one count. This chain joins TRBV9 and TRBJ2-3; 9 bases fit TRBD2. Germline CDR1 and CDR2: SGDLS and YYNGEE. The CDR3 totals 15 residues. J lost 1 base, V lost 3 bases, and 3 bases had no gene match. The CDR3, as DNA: TGTGCCAGCAGCGCTAGCGGGGACCGCACAGATACGCAGTATTTT. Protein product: CASSASGDRTDTQYF. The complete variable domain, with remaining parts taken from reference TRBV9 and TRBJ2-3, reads DSGVTQTPKHLITATGQRVTLRCSPRSGDLSVYWYQQSLDQGLQFLIQYYNGEERAKGNILERFSAQQFPDLHSELNLSSLELGDSALYFCASSASGDRTDTQYFGPGTRLTVL.

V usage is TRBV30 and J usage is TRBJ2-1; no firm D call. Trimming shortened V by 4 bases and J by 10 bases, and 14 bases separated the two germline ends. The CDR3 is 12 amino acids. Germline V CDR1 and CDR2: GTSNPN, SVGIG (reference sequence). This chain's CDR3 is CAWTVTGFEQFF. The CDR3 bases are TGTGCCTGGACCGTAACCGGGTTCGAGCAGTTCTTC.

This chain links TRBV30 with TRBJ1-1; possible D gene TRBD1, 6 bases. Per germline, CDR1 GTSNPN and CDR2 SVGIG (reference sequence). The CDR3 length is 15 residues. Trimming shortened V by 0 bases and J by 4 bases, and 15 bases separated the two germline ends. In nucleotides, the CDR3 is TGTGCCTGGAGTGTACCAGGGGCGCGTGGCACTGAAGCTTTCTTT. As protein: CAWSVPGARGTEAFF.

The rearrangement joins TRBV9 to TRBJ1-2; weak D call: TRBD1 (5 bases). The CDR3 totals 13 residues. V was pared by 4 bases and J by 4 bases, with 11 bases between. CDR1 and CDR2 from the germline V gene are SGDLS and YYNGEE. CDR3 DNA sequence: TGTGCCAGCAGCCCGTGGGACGGCTATGGCTACACCTTC. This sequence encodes CASSPWDGYGYTF.

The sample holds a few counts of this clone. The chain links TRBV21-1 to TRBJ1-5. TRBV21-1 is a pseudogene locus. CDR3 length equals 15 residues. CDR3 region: CASISGGIGVQPQHF. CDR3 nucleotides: TGTGCCAGCATCTCGGGGGGCATAGGGGTTCAGCCCCAGCATTTT.

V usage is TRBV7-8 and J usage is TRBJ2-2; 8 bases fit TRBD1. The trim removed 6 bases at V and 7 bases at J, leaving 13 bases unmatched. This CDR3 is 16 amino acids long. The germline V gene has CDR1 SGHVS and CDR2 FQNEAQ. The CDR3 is CASRDRATIMGGELFF. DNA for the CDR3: TGTGCCAGCAGGGACAGGGCAACCATTATGGGCGGGGAGCTGTTTTTT.

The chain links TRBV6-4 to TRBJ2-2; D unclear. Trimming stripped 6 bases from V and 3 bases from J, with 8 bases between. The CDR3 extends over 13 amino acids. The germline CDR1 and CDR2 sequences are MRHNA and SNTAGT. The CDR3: CASSDQDTGELFF. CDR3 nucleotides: TGTGCCAGCAGCGACCAGGACACCGGGGAGCTGTTTTTT.

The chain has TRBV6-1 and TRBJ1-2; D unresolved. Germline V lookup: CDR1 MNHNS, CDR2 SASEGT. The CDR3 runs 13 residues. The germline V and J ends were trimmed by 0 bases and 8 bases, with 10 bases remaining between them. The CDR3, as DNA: TGTGCCAGCAGTGAAGCCCCAACGACCGGCTACACCTTC. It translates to CASSEAPTTGYTF.

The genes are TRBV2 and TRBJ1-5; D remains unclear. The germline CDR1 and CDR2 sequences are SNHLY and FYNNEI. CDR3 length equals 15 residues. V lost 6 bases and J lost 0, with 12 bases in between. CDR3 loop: CASRASRNSNQPQHF. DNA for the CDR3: TGTGCCAGCAGGGCTTCGAGGAATAGCAATCAGCCCCAGCATTTT.

The chain's CDR3 is CASSESGGPRGAEAFF. Here the CDR3 DNA reads TGCGCCAGCAGTGAATCGGGGGGCCCGCGCGGGGCTGAAGCTTTCTTT. The V gene is TRBV10-1, the J gene TRBJ1-1; D perhaps matches TRBD1 (6 bases). V was clipped by 3 bases and J by 6 bases, with 20 bases between them. CDR1 is WNHNN, CDR2 SYGVQD, per germline (reference sequence). The CDR3 spans 16 residues.

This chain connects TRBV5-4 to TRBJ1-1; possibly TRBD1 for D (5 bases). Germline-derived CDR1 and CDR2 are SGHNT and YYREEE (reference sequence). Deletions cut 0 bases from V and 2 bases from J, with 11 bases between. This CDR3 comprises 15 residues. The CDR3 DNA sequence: TGTGCCAGCAGCTTGGGGACAAAGATAAACACTGAAGCTTTCTTT. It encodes CASSLGTKINTEAFF.

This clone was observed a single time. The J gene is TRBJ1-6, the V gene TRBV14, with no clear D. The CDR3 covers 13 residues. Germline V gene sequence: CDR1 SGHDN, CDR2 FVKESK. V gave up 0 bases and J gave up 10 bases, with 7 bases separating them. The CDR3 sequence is CASSQDRGSPLHF. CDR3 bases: TGTGCCAGCAGCCAAGATCGGGGATCACCCCTCCACTTT.

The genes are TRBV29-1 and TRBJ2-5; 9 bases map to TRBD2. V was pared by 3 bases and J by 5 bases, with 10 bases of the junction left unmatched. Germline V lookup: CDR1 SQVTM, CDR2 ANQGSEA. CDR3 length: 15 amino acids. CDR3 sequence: CSVESWREGPETQYF. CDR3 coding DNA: TGCAGCGTTGAGAGTTGGCGGGAGGGCCCGGAGACCCAGTACTTC.

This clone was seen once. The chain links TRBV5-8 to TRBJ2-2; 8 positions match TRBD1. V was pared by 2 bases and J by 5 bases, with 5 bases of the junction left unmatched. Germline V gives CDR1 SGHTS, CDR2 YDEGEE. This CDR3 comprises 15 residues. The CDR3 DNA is TGTGCCAGCAGCTTCCGGACAGGGTTAACCGGGGAGCTGTTTTTT. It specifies CASSFRTGLTGELFF.

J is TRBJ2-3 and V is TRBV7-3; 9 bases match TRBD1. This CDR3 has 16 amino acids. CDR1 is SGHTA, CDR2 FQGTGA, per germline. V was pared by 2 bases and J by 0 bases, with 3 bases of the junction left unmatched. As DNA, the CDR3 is TGTGCCAGCAGCTTACGGGGACAGGGAAGCACAGATACGCAGTATTTT. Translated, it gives CASSLRGQGSTDTQYF.

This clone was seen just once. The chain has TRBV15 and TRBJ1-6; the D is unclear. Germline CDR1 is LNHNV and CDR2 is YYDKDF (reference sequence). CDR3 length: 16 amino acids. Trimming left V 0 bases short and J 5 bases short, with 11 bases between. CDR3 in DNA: TGTGCCACCAGCAGAGACGGGTTCGGGGATAATTCACCCCTCCACTTT. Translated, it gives CATSRDGFGDNSPLHF.

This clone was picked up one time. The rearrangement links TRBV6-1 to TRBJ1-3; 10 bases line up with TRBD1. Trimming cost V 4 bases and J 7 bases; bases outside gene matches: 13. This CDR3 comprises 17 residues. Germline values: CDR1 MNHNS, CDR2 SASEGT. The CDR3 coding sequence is TGTGCCAGCAGTGGTGACCCGGACAGGGGGATATCGAACACCATATATTTT. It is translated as CASSGDPDRGISNTIYF.

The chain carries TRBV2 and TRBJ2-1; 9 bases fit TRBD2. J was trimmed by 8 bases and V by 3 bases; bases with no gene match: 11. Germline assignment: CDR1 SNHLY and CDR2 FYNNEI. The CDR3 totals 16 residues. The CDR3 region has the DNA TGTGCCAGCAGTGAGGGGCTGGGACTAGCTGCACATGAGCAGTTCTTC. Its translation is CASSEGLGLAAHEQFF.

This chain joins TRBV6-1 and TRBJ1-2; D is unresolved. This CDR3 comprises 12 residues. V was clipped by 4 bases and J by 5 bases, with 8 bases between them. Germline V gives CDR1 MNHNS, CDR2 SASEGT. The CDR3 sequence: CASSALSYGYTF. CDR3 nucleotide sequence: TGTGCCAGCAGTGCGCTGAGTTATGGCTACACCTTC.

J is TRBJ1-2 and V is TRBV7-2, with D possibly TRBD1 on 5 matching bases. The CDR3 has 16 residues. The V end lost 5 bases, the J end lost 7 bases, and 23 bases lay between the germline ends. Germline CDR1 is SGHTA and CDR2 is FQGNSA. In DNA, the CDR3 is TGTGCCAGCAGCCCTGGCGGGGGTTTCCTATTGGGTGGCTACACCTTC. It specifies CASSPGGGFLLGGYTF.

The CDR3 loop reads CAWSAQGNQPQHF. CDR3 DNA: TGTGCCTGGAGCGCACAGGGGAATCAGCCCCAGCATTTT. V usage is TRBV30 and J usage is TRBJ1-5; 7 bases line up with TRBD1. This CDR3 spans 13 amino acids. CDR1 is GTSNPN and CDR2 is SVGIG in the germline V gene (reference sequence). The V gene end was trimmed by 3 bases and the J gene end by 4 bases; junction bases not matched to a gene: 3.